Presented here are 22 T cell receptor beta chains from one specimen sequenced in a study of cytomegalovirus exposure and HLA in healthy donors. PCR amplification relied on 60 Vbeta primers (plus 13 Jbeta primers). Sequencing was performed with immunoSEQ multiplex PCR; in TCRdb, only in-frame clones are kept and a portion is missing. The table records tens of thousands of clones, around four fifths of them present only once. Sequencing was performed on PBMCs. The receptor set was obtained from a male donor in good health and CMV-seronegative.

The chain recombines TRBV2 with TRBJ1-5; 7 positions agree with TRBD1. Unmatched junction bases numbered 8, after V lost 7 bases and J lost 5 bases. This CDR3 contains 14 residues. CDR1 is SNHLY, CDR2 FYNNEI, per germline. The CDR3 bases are TGTGCCAGCACTCAAACAGGGGACGATCAGCCCCAGCATTTT. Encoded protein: CASTQTGDDQPQHF.

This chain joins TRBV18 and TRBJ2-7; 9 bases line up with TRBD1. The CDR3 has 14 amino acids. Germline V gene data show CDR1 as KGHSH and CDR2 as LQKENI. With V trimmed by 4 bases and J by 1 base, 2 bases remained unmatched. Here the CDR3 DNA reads TGTGCCAGCTCACTCGGGACAGGGTCCTACGAGCAGTACTTC. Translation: CASSLGTGSYEQYF. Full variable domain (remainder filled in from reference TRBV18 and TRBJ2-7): NAGVMQNPRHLVRRRGQEARLRCSPMKGHSHVYWYRQLPEEGLKFMVYLQKENIIDESGMPKERFSAEFPKEGPSILRIQQVVRGDSAAYFCASSLGTGSYEQYFGPGTRLTVT.

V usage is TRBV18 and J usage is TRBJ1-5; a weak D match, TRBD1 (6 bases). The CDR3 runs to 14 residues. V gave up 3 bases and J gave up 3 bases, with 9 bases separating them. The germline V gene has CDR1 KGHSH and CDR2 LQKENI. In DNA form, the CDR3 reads TGTGCCAGCTCACCGGGACATAACAATCAGCCCCAGCATTTT. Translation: CASSPGHNNQPQHF.

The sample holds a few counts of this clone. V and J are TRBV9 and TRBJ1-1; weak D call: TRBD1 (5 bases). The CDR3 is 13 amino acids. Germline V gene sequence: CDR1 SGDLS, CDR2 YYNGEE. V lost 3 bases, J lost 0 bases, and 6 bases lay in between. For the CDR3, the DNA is TGTGCCAGCAGCGCACAGGTGAACACTGAAGCTTTCTTT. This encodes CASSAQVNTEAFF.

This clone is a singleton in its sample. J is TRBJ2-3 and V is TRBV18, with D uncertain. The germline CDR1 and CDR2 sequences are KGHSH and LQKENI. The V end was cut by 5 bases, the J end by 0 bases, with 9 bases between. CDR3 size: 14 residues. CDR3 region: CASSIITSTDTQYF. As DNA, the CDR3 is TGTGCCAGCTCAATCATTACTAGCACAGATACGCAGTATTTT.

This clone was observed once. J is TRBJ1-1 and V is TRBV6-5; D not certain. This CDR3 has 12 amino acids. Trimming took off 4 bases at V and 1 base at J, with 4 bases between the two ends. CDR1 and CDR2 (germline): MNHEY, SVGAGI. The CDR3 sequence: CASSSRNTEAFF. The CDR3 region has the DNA TGTGCCAGCAGTTCCAGGAACACTGAAGCTTTCTTT.

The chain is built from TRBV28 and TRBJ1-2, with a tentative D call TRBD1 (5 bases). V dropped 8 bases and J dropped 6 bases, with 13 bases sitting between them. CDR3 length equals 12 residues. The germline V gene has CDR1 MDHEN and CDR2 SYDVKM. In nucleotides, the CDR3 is TGTGCCAGCTACCGAGCAGGGAATGGCTACACCTTC. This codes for CASYRAGNGYTF.

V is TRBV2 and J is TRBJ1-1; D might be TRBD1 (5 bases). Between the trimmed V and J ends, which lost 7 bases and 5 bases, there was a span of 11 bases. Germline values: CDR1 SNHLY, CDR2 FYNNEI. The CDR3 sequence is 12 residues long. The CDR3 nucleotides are TGTGCCAGCACCAGGGAAGGAACTGAAGCTTTCTTT. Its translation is CASTREGTEAFF.

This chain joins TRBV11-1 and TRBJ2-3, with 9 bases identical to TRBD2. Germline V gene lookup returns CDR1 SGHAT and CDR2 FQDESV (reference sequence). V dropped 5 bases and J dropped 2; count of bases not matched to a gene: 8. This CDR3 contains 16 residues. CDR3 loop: CASSQGASGATDTQYF. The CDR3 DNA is TGTGCCAGCAGCCAAGGGGCTAGCGGGGCCACAGATACGCAGTATTTT.

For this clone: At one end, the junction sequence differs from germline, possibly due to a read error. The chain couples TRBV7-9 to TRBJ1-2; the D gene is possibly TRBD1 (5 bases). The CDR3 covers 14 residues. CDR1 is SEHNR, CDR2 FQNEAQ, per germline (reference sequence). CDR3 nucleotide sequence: TGTTCCAGCAGCTCCGGAGGGACGACCTATGGCTACACCTTC. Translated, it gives CSSSSGGTTYGYTF.

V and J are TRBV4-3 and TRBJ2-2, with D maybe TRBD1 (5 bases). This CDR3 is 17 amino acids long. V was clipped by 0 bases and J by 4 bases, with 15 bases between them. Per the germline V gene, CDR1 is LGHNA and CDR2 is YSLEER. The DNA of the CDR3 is TGCGCCAGCAGCCAAGATCTCAACTTTCAGGGCACCGGGGAGCTGTTTTTT. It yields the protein CASSQDLNFQGTGELFF.

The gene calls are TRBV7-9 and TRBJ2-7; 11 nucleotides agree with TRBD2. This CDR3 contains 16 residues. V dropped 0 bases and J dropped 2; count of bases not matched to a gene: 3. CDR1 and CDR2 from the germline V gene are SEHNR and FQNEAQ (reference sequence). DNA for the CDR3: TGTGCCAGCAGCTTAGCGCAGACTAGCGGGGCCTACGAGCAGTACTTC. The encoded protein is CASSLAQTSGAYEQYF.

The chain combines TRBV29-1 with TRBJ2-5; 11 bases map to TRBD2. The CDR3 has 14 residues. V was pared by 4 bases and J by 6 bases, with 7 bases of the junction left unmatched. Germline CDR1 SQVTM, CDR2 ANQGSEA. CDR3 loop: CSVGGLAAPKTQYF. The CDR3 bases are TGCAGCGTTGGGGGACTAGCGGCCCCAAAGACCCAGTACTTC. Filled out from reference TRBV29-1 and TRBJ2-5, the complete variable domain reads SAVISQKPSRDICQRGTSLTIQCQVDSQVTMMFWYRQQPGQSLTLIATANQGSEATYESGFVIDKFPISRPNLTFSTLTVSNMSPEDSSIYLCSVGGLAAPKTQYFGPGTRLLVL.

The CDR3 sequence: CASSFSGSYSGEQFF. The CDR3 DNA is TGTGCCAGCAGTTTTAGCGGGAGCTATTCGGGTGAGCAGTTCTTC. The chain uses TRBV28 and TRBJ2-1; 9 nucleotides align to TRBD2. Trimming took 3 bases from V and 9 from J; bases not matched to a gene: 9. The CDR3 is made up of 15 amino acids. Germline CDR1 and CDR2: MDHEN and SYDVKM.

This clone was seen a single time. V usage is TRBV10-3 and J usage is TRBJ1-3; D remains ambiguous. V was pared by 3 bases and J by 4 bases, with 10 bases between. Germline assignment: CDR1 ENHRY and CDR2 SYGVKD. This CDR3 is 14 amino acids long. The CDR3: CAISEQLGGNTIYF. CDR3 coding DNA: TGTGCCATCAGTGAACAGTTAGGCGGAAACACCATATATTTT.

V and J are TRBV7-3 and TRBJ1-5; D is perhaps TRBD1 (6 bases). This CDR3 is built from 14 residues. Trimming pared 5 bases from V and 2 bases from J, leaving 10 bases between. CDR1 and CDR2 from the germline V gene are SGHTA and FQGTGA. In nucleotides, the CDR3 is TGTGCCAGCAGCGCGGACAGTGGCAATCAGCCCCAGCATTTT. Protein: CASSADSGNQPQHF.

DNA for the CDR3: TGTGCCAGCAGCTTAGTAGCAGGGACCGGGGAGCTGTTTTTT. This sequence encodes CASSLVAGTGELFF. The V gene is TRBV7-2, the J gene TRBJ2-2; perhaps TRBD1 as D (5 bases). The CDR3 has 14 amino acids. With 1 base removed from V and 5 bases from J, the gap between germline ends came to 8 bases. The germline V gene has CDR1 SGHTA and CDR2 FQGNSA.

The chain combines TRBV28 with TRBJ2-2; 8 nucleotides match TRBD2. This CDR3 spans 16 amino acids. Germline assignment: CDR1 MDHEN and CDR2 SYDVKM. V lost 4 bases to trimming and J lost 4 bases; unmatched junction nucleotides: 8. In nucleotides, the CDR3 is TGTGCCAGCAGTTCCCCGGGAGGGCCGGGCACCGGGGAGCTGTTTTTT. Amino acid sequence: CASSSPGGPGTGELFF. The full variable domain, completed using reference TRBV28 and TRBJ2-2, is DVKVTQSSRYLVKRTGEKVFLECVQDMDHENMFWYRQDPGLGLRLIYFSYDVKMKEKGDIPEGYSVSREKKERFSLILESASTNQTSMYLCASSSPGGPGTGELFFGEGSRLTVL.

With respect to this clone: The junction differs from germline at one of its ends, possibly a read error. For the CDR3, the DNA is TGTGCCAGCAGCGCTCTTGATTGGGGAGCCAAAAACAGTCAGTACTTC. Residues: CASSALDWGAKNSQYF. The chain carries TRBV7-9 and TRBJ2-4; possible D gene TRBD2, 5 bases. Germline-derived CDR1 and CDR2 are SEHNR and FQNEAQ (reference sequence). The CDR3 is 16 residues long.

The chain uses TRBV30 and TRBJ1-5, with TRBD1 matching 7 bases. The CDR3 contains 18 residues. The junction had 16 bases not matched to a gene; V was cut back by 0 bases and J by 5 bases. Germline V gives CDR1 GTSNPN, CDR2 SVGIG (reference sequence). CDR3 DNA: TGTGCCTGGAGTGTGGGTATCCCTAGACAGGGTGTCCATCAGCCCCAGCATTTT. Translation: CAWSVGIPRQGVHQPQHF.

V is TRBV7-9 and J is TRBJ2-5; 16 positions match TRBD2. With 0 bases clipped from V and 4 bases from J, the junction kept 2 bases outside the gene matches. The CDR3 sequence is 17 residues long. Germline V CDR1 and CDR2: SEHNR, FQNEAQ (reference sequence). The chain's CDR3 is CASSLAGLAGGPETQYF. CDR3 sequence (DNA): TGTGCCAGCAGCTTAGCGGGACTAGCGGGGGGGCCAGAGACCCAGTACTTC.

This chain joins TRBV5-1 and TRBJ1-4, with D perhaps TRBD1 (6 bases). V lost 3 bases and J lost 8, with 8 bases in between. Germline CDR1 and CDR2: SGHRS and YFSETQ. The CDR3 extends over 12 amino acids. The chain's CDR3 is CASSSTGEKLFF. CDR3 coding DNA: TGCGCCAGCAGCTCAACAGGGGAAAAACTGTTTTTT.